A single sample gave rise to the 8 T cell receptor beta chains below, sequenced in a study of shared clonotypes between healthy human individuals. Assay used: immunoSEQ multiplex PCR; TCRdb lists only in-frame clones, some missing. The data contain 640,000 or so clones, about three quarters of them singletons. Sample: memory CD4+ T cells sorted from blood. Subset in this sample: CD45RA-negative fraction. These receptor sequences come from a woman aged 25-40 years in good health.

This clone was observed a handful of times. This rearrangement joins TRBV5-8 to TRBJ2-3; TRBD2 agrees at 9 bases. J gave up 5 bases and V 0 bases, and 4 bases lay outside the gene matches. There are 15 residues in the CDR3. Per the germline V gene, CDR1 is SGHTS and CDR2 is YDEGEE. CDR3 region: CASSLVIAGVDTQYF. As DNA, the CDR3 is TGTGCCAGCAGCTTGGTGATAGCGGGAGTAGATACGCAGTATTTT.

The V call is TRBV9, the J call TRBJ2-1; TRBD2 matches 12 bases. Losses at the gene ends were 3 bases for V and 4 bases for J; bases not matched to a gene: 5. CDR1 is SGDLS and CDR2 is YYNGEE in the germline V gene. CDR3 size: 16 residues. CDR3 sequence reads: CASSARTSGIYNEQFF. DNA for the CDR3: TGTGCCAGCAGCGCCCGGACTAGCGGGATATACAATGAGCAGTTCTTC.

In DNA form, the CDR3 reads TGTGCCAGTAGTCCCGGGGGGATACACGAGCAGTACTTC. The encoded protein is CASSPGGIHEQYF. The chain joins TRBV19 to TRBJ2-7; TRBD2 matches 7 bases. Per the germline V gene, CDR1 is LNHDA and CDR2 is SQIVND (reference sequence). The J segment lost 5 bases and the V segment lost 5 bases, leaving 6 bases of the junction unmatched. The length of the CDR3 is 13 residues. Drawing the rest from reference TRBV19 and TRBJ2-7, the complete variable domain is DGGITQSPKYLFRKEGQNVTLSCEQNLNHDAMYWYRQDPGQGLRLIYYSQIVNDFQKGDIAEGYSVSREKKESFPLTVTSAQKNPTAFYLCASSPGGIHEQYFGPGTRLTVT.

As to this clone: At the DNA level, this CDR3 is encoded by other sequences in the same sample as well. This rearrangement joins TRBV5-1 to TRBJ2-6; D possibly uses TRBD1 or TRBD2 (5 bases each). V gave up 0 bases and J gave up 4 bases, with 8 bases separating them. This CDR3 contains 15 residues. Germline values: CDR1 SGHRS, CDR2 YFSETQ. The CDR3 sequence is CASSLEGTGANVLTF. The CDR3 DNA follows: TGCGCCAGCAGCTTGGAAGGGACCGGGGCCAACGTCCTGACTTTC.

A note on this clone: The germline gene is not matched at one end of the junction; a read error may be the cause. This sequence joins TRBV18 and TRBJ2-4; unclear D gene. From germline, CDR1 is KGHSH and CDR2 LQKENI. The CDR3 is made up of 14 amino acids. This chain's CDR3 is CASSPPSTKTIQYF. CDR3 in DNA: TGTGCCAGCTCACCACCATCGACCAAAACCATTCAGTACTTC.

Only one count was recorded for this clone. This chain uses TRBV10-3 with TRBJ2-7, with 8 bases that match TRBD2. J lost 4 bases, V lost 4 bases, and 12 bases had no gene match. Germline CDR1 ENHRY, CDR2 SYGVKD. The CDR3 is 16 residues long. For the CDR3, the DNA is TGTGCCATCAGTGGAACAGGGAGCGGGAGAACTTACGAGCAGTACTTC. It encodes CAISGTGSGRTYEQYF.

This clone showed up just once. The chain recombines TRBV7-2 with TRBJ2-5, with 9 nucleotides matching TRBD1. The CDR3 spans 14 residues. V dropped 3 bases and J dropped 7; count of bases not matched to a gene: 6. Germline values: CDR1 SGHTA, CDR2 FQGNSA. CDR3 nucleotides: TGTGCCAGCAGCTTTACAGGGGGCTCTGGGACCCAGTACTTC. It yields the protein CASSFTGGSGTQYF.

CDR3 in DNA: TGTGCCAGCAGTTTAATACAGGGGAAGGGAGAAAAACTGTTTTTT. Translated, it gives CASSLIQGKGEKLFF. The genes are TRBV27 and TRBJ1-4, with TRBD1 matching over 7 bases. Trimming at V came to 2 bases and at J to 8 bases, leaving 8 bases not matched to a gene. There are 15 residues in the CDR3. Per germline, CDR1 MNHEY and CDR2 SMNVEV (reference sequence).